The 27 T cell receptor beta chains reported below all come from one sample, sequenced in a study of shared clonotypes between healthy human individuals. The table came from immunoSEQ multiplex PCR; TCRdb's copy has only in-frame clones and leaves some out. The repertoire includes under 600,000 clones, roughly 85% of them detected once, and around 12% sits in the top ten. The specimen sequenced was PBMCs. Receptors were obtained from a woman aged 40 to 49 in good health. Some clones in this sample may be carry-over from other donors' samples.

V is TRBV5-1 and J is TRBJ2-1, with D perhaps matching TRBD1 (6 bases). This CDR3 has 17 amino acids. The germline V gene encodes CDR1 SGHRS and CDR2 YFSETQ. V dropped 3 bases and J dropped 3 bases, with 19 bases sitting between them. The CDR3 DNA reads TGCGCCAGCAGCTCTCCCTCCGGGACAAGCCTCTACAATGAGCAGTTCTTC. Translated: CASSSPSGTSLYNEQFF.

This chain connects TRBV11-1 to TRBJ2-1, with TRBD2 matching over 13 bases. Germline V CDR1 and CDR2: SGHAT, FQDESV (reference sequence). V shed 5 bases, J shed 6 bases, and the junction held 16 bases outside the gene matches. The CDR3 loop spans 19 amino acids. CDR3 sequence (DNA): TGTGCCAGCAGCACCCGGACTAGCGGGAGTATTCGGAGGGCCAATGAGCAGTTCTTC. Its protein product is CASSTRTSGSIRRANEQFF.

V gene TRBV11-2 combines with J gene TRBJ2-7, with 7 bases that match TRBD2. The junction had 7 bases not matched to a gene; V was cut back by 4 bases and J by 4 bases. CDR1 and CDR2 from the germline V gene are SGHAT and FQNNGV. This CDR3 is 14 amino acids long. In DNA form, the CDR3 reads TGTGCCAGCAGCTCACCGGGGGGTATTTACGAGCAGTACTTC. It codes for CASSSPGGIYEQYF.

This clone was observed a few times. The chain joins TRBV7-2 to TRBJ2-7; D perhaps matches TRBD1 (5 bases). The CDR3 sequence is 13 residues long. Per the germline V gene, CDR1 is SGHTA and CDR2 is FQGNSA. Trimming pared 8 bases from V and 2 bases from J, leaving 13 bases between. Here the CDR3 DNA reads TGTGCCAGCTCCAACAGGAGCCCCTACGAGCAGTACTTC. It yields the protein CASSNRSPYEQYF.

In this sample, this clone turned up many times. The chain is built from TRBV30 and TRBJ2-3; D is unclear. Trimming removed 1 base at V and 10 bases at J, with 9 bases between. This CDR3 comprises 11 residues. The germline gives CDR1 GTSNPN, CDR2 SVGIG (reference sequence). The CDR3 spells CAWSASRPQYF. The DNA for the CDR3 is TGTGCCTGGAGTGCGTCCCGGCCGCAGTATTTT.

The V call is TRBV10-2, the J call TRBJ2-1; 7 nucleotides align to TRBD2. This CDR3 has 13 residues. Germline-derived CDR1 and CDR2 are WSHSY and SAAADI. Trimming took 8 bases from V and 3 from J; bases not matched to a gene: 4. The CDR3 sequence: CASREALYNEQFF. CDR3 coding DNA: TGCGCCAGCCGGGAGGCACTCTACAATGAGCAGTTCTTC.

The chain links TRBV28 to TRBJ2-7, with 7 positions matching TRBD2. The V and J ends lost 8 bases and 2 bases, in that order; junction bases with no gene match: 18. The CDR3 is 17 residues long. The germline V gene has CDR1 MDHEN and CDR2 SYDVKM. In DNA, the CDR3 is TGTGCCAGCTACCATTCGACTAGCCGTAATCCTACCTACGAGCAGTACTTC. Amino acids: CASYHSTSRNPTYEQYF.

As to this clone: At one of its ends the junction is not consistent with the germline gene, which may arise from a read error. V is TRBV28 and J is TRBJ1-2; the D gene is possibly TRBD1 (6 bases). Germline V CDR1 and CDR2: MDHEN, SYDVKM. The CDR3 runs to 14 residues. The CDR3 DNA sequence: TGTACCAGCAGTTTCGGGGGGGCGAACTATGGCTACACCTTC. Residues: CTSSFGGANYGYTF.

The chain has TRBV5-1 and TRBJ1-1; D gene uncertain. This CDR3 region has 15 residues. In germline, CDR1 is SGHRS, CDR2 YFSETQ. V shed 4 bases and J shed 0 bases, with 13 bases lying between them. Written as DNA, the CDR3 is TGCGCCAGCAGCCCGTCCCCCAGATTGAACACTGAAGCTTTCTTT. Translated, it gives CASSPSPRLNTEAFF. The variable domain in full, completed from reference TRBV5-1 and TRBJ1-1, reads KAGVTQTPRYLIKTRGQQVTLSCSPISGHRSVSWYQQTPGQGLQFLFEYFSETQRNKGNFPGRFSGRQFSNSRSEMNVSTLELGDSALYLCASSPSPRLNTEAFFGQGTRLTVV.

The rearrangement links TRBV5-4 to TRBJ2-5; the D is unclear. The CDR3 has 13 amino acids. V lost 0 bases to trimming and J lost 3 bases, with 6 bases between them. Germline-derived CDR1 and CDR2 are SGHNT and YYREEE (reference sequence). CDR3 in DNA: TGTGCCAGCAGCTTGGTGGCAGAAGAGACCCAGTACTTC. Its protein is CASSLVAEETQYF.

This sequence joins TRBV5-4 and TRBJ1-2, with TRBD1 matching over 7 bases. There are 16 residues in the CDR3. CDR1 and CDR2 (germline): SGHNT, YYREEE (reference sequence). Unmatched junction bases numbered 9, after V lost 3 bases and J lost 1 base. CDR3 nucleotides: TGTGCCAGCAGCTCCTCCAAGACAGGGAATAACTATGGCTACACCTTC. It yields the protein CASSSSKTGNNYGYTF.

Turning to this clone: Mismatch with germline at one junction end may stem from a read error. For the CDR3, the DNA is TGTGCCAGCAGCATAGCGGGCTACACAGATACGCAGTATTTT. It specifies CASSIAGYTDTQYF. This rearrangement joins TRBV7-8 to TRBJ2-3; 7 bases map to TRBD2. The CDR3 covers 14 residues. Germline V gene data show CDR1 as SGHVS and CDR2 as FQNEAQ. The full variable domain, rest sourced from reference TRBV7-8 and TRBJ2-3, is GAGVSQSPRYKVAKRGQDVALRCDPISGHVSLFWYQQALGQGPEFLTYFQNEAQLDKSGLPSDRFFAERPEGSVSTLKIQRTQQEDSAVYLCASSIAGYTDTQYFGPGTRLTVL.

The CDR3 loop is CASSVVGAAGETQYF. DNA for the CDR3: TGTGCCAGCAGCGTAGTTGGGGCCGCTGGAGAGACCCAGTACTTC. The chain carries TRBV9 and TRBJ2-5, with D possibly being TRBD1 (5 bases). The V end lost 0 bases, the J end lost 4 bases, and 13 bases lay between the germline ends. This CDR3 region has 15 residues. Germline V CDR1 and CDR2: SGDLS, YYNGEE.

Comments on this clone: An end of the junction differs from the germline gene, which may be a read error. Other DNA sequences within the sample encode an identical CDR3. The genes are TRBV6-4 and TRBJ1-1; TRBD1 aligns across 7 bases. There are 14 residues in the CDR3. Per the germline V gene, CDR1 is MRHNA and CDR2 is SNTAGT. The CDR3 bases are TGTGCTAGCAGTGAGGGGACAGCGAACACTGAAGCTTTCTTT. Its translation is CASSEGTANTEAFF.

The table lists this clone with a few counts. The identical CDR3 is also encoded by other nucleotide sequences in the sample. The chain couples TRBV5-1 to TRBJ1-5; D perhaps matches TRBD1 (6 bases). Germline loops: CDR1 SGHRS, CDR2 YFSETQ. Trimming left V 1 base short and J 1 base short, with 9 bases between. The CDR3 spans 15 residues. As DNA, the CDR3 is TGCGCCAGCAGCTTGTCCGGGGGCAGCAATCAGCCCCAGCATTTT. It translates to CASSLSGGSNQPQHF.

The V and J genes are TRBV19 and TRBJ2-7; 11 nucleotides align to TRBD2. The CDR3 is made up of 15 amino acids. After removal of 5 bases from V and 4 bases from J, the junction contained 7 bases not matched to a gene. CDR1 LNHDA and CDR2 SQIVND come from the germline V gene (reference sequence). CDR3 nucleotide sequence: TGTGCCAGTAGTTTCTTAGCGGGAGGGACGTACGAGCAGTACTTC. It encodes CASSFLAGGTYEQYF.

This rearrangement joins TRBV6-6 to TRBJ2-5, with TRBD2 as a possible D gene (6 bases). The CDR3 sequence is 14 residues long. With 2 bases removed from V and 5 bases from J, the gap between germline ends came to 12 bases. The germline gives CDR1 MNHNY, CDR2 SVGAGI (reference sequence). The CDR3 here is CASSYAGSGETQYF. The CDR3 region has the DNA TGTGCCAGCAGTTACGCGGGATCGGGGGAGACCCAGTACTTC.

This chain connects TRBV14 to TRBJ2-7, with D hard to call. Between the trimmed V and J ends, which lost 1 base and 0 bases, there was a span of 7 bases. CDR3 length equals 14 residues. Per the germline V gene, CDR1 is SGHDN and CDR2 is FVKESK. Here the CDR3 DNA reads TGTGCCAGCAGCCAAGGTTGGTACTCCTACGAGCAGTACTTC. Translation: CASSQGWYSYEQYF.

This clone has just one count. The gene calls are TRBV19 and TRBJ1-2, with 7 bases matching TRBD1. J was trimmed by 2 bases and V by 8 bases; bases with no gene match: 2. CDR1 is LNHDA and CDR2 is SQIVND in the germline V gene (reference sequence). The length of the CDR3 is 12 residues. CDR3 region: CASGTVNYGYTF. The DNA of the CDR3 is TGTGCCAGTGGGACAGTCAACTATGGCTACACCTTC.

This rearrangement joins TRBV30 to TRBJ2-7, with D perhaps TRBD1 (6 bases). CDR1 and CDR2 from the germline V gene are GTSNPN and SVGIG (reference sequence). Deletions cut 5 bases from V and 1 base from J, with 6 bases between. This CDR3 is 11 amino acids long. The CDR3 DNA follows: TGTGCCTGGGGACAGTCCTACGAGCAGTACTTC. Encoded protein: CAWGQSYEQYF.

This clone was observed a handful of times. Written as DNA, the CDR3 is TGTGCCAGCAGTGACTCGCTAACTAGCAGTGAGCAGTTCTTC. It codes for CASSDSLTSSEQFF. The chain links TRBV6-4 to TRBJ2-1, with a tentative D call TRBD2 (6 bases). Trimming took 0 bases from V and 9 from J, leaving 12 bases between them. Germline values: CDR1 MRHNA, CDR2 SNTAGT. This CDR3 has 14 amino acids.

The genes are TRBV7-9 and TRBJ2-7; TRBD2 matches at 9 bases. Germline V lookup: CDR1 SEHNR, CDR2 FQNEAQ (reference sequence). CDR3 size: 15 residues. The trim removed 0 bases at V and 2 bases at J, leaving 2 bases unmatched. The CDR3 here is CASSLATSGAYEQYF. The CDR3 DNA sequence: TGTGCCAGCAGCTTAGCGACTAGCGGAGCCTACGAGCAGTACTTC.

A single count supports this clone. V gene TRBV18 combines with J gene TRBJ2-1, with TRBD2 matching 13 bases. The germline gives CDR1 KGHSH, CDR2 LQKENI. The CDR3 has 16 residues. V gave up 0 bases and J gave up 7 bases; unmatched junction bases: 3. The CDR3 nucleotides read TGTGCCAGCTCACCACCGACTAGCGGGAGGAAGAATGAGCAGTTCTTC. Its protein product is CASSPPTSGRKNEQFF.

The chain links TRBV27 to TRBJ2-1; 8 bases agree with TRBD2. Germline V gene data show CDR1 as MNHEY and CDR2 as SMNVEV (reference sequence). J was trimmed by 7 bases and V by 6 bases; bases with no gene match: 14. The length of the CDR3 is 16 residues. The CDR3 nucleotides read TGTGCCAGCAGCAAAACAACTAGCGGCGGGGGGAATGAGCAGTTCTTC. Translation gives CASSKTTSGGGNEQFF.

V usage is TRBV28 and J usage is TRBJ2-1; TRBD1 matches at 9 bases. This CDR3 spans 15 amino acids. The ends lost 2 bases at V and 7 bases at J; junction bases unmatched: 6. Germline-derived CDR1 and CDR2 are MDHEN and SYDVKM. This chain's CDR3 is CASSLPGTGWNEQFF. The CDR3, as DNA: TGTGCCAGCAGTTTACCGGGGACAGGGTGGAATGAGCAGTTCTTC.

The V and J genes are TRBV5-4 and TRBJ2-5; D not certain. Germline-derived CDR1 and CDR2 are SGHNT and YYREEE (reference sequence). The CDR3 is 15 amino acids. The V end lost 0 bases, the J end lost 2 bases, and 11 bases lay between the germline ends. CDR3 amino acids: CASSLAGLSQETQYF. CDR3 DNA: TGTGCCAGCAGCTTGGCCGGATTGAGTCAAGAGACCCAGTACTTC.

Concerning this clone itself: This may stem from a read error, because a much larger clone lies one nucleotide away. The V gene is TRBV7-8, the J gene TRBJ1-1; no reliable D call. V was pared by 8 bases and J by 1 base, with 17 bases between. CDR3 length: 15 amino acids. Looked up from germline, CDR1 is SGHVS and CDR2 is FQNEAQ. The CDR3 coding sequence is TGTGCCAGCGGCCCGAAGAGAGCCGCGAACACTGAAGCTTTCTTT. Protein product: CASGPKRAANTEAFF.